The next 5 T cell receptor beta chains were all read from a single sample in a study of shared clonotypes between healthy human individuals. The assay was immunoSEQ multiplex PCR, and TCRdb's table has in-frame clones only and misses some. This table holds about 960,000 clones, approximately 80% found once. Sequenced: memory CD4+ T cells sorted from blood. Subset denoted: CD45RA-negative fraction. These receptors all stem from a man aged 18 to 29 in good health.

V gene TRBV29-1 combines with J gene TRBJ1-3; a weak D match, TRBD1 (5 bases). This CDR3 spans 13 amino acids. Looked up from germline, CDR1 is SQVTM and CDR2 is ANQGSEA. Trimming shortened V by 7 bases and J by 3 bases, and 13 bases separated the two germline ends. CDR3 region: CSAARDFGNTIYF. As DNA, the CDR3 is TGCAGCGCGGCCAGGGATTTTGGAAACACCATATATTTT.

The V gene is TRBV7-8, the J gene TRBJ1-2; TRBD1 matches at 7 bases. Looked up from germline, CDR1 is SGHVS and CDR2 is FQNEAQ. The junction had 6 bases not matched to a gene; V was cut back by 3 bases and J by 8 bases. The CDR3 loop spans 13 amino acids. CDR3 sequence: CASSFGQASGYTF. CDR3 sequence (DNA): TGTGCCAGCAGCTTCGGACAGGCCTCCGGCTACACCTTC. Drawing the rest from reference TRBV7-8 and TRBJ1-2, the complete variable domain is GAGVSQSPRYKVAKRGQDVALRCDPISGHVSLFWYQQALGQGPEFLTYFQNEAQLDKSGLPSDRFFAERPEGSVSTLKIQRTQQEDSAVYLCASSFGQASGYTFGSGTRLTVV.

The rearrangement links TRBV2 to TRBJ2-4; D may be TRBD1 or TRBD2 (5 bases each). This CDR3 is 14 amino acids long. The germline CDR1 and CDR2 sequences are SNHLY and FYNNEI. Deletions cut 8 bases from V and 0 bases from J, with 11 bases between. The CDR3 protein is CASGDGIAKNIQYF. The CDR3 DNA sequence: TGTGCCAGCGGGGACGGGATAGCCAAAAACATTCAGTACTTC. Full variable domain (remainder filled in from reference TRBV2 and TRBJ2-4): EPEVTQTPSHQVTQMGQEVILRCVPISNHLYFYWYRQILGQKVEFLVSFYNNEISEKSEIFDDQFSVERPDGSNFTLKIRSTKLEDSAMYFCASGDGIAKNIQYFGAGTRLSVL.

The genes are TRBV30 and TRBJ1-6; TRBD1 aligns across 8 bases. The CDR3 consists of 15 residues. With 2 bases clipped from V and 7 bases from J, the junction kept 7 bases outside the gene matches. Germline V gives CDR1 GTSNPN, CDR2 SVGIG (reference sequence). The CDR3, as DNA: TGTGCCTGGAGTCGGGGGACAGGCAGCAATTCACCCCTCCACTTT. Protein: CAWSRGTGSNSPLHF.

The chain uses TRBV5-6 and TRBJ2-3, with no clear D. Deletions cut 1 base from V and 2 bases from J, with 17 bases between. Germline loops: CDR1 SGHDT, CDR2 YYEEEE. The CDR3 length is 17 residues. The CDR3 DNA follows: TGTGCCAGCAGCTTGTACAGTCTCCCTTTTCCCACAGATACGCAGTATTTT. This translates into CASSLYSLPFPTDTQYF.